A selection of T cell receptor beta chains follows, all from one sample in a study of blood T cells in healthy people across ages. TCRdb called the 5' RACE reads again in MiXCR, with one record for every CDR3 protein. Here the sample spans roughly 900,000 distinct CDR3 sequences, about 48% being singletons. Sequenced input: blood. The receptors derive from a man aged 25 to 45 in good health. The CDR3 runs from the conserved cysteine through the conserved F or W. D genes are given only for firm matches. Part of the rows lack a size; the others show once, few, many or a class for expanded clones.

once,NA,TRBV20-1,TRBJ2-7,TGCAGTGCTAGACCGGACCCAACAGAGAGACTAAATATCTACGAGCAGTACTTC,CSARPDPTERLNIYEQYF
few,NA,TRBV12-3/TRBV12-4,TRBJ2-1,TGTGCCAGCAGTTCCCGAGCGGGCCTCTCCTACAATGAGCAGTTCTTC,CASSSRAGLSYNEQFF
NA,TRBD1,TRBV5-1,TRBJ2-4,TGCGCCAGCAGCGTCACAGGGGGCGGAAAGAACATTCAGTACTTC,CASSVTGGGKNIQYF
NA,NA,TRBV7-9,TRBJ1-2,TGTGCCAGCAGCTCAGGACCTCATCCTGACTACACCTTC,CASSSGPHPDYTF
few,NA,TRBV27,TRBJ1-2,TGTGCCAGCAGTCCCTCCGGGGGGTCAACTAACTATGGCTACACCTTC,CASSPSGGSTNYGYTF
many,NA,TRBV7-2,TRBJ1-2,TGTGCCAGCAGCTTAGGGGTCTCTAACTATGGCTACACCTTC,CASSLGVSNYGYTF
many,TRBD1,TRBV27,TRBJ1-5,TGTGCCAGCAGACAGGGGGGCAATCAGCCCCAGCATTTT,CASRQGGNQPQHF
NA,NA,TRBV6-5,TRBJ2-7,TGTGCCAGCAGTTACTCGACCGGGTTTATAAACGAGCAGTACTTC,CASSYSTGFINEQYF
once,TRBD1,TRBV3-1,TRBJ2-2,TGTGCCAGCACCACGGGACAGCTTAGGGCCGGGGAGCTGTTTTTT,CASTTGQLRAGELFF
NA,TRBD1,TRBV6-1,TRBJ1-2,TGTGCCGGAAGGGACAGGGGACTAGGAGCTAACTATGGCTACACCTTC,CAGRDRGLGANYGYTF
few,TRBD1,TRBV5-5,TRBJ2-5,TGTGCCAGCAGCTTTGGTACAGGGGTTGAGACCCAGTACTTC,CASSFGTGVETQYF
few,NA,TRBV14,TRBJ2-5,TGTGCCAGCAGCCAAGATCGTACGGGGACTGAGACCCAGTACTTC,CASSQDRTGTETQYF
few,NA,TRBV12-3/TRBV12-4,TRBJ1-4,TGTGCCAGCAGTTCGGGACCGGGATGGTCAAATGAAAAACTGTTTTTT,CASSSGPGWSNEKLFF
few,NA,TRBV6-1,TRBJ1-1,TGTGCCAGCAGTGAACTGGCAGGGGAGGGCACTGAAGCTTTCTTT,CASSELAGEGTEAFF
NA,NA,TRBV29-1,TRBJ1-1,TGCAGCGCTGAGGGACTGGTGAACACTGAAGCTTTCTTT,CSAEGLVNTEAFF
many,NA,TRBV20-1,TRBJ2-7,TGCAGTGCTCCCCAGGGTGGCTACGAGCAGTACTTC,CSAPQGGYEQYF
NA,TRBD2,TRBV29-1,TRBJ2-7,TGCAGCGTTGAAGATCTTAGCGGGAGGAGGTACGAGCAGTACTTC,CSVEDLSGRRYEQYF
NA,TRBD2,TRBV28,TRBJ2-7,TGTGCCAGCAAAACTAGCGGGCGCGAGCAGTACTTC,CASKTSGREQYF
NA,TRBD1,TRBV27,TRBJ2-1,TGTGCCAGCAGGCCCACCTCCGGGACAGGGGCCAACAATGAGCAGTTCTTC,CASRPTSGTGANNEQFF
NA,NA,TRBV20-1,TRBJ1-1,TGCAGTGCCCCCCCCCCGCTAGGCCTTTTGAACACTGAAGCTTTCTTT,CSAPPPLGLLNTEAFF
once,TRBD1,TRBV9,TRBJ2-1,TGTGCCAGCAGCCCCAACAACAGGGGGCTTCGCAATGAGCAGTTCTTC,CASSPNNRGLRNEQFF
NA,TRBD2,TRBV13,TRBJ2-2,TGTGCCAGCAGCTGGGGACTAGCGGGGAACACCGGGGAGCTGTTTTTT,CASSWGLAGNTGELFF
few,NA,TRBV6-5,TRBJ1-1,TGTGCCAGCAGCCCTAGAGATGACACTGAAGCTTTCTTT,CASSPRDDTEAFF
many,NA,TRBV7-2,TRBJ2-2,TGTGCCAGCAGCACTAACCAGGTCGCGGAGCTGTTTTTT,CASSTNQVAELFF
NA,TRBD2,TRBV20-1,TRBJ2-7,TGCAGTGCTAGTGTGGGACTAGCTTCCGATGAGCAGTACTTC,CSASVGLASDEQYF
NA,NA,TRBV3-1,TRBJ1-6,TGTGCCAGCAGCCAAGATTCGGGGGGCGGTCGGTCACCCCTCCACTTT,CASSQDSGGGRSPLHF
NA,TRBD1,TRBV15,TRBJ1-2,TGTGCCACCAGCACGCCGTTACCGACAGGGGGTAATGGCTACACCTTC,CATSTPLPTGGNGYTF
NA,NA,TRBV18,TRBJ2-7,TGTGCCAGCTCACCACCAGTCAACTCCTACGAGCAGTACTTC,CASSPPVNSYEQYF
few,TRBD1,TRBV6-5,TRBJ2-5,TGTGCCAGCAGCCGGGACAGGCGAGAGACCCAGTACTTC,CASSRDRRETQYF
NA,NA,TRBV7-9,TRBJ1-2,TGTGCCAGCAGCCAGGACGAAGGACAGAGAAACTATGGCTACACCTTC,CASSQDEGQRNYGYTF
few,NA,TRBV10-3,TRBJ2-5,TGTGCCATCAGTGACGATACACCTCGGGACCTGGGGTCCTTCAGGGAGACCCAGTACTTC,CAISDDTPRDLGSFRETQYF
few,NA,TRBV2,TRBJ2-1,TGTGCCAGCATCTCCCAGGGGGGCCCGCAGTTCTTC,CASISQGGPQFF
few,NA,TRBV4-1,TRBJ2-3,TGCGCCAGCAGGAGGGGACCAACCCTTCCAGATACGCAGTATTTT,CASRRGPTLPDTQYF
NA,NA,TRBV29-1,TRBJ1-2,TGCAGCGTTGCGGGCAGCTCTAACTATGGCTACACCTTC,CSVAGSSNYGYTF
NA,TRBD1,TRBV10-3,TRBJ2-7,TGTGCCATCGGGTTGGGACAGGGTCCGTCCGAGCAGTACTTC,CAIGLGQGPSEQYF
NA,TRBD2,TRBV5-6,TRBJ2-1,TGTGCCAGCAGCTCCCGACTAGCGACCTACAATGAGCAGTTCTTC,CASSSRLATYNEQFF
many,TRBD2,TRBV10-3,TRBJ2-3,TGTGCCATCCGAGAAGGACTAGCGGATAGCACAGATACGCAGTATTTT,CAIREGLADSTDTQYF
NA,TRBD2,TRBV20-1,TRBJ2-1,TGCAGTGCTGCCCCTAGCGGGGGATACAATGAGCAGTTCTTC,CSAAPSGGYNEQFF
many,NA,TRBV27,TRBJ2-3,TGTGCCAGCAGTTGGGGACCCAGTCTAGTCACAGATACGCAGTATTTT,CASSWGPSLVTDTQYF
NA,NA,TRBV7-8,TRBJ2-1,TGTGCCAGCAGCTTAAACGGGGTCTCCTACAATGAGCAGTTCTTC,CASSLNGVSYNEQFF
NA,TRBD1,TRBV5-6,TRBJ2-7,TGTGCCAGCAGCTTCCGACAGGGCTCGGACTACGAGCAGTACTTC,CASSFRQGSDYEQYF
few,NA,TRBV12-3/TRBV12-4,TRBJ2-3,TGTGCCAGCAGCTGGGACGTTCGCACAGATACGCAGTATTTT,CASSWDVRTDTQYF
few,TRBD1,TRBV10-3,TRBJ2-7,TGTGCCATCAGTGGGGGGACAGGTCGTTACGAGCAGTACTTC,CAISGGTGRYEQYF
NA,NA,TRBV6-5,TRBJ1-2,TGTGCCAGCAGTCCACAAACCCTAAACTATGGCTACACCTTC,CASSPQTLNYGYTF
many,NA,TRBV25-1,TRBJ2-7,TGTGCCAGCAGTGAAAAGGTACTGCACTCCTACGAGCAGTACTTC,CASSEKVLHSYEQYF
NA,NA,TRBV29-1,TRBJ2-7,TGCAGCGTTGAGTATCCAGGGACCTACGAGCAGTACTTC,CSVEYPGTYEQYF
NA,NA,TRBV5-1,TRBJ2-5,TGCGCCAGCACCCTGGATTTCAAAGAGGGGACCCAGTACTTC,CASTLDFKEGTQYF
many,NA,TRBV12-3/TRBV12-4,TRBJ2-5,TGTGCCAGCAGTTTAAGTGGCAGTAAAGAGACCCAGTACTTC,CASSLSGSKETQYF
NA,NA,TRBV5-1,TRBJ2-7,TGCGCCAGCAGAGACCCGTGGGTCTACGAGCAGTACTTC,CASRDPWVYEQYF